This is a list of T cell receptor beta chains from one sample in a study of cytomegalovirus exposure and HLA in healthy donors. The repertoire was sequenced with immunoSEQ multiplex PCR; TCRdb's copy has only in-frame clones and lacks some. The sample yields roughly 200,000 clones, approximately 86% seen once. Input material: PBMCs. These receptors were collected from a woman younger than 45 in good health and CMV-seronegative. Each CDR3 is given with its conserved first and last residue. Fields, in order: D gene, clone size, J gene, V gene, CDR3 DNA, CDR3 protein. D genes are given only for firm matches. Part of the rows lack a size; the others show once, few, many or a class for expanded clones.

d_call: TRBD2
clone_size: .
j_call: TRBJ2-2
v_call: TRBV18
cdr3_nt: TGTGCCAGCTCACCGTCCGGGACTAGGCAGAGGGAGCTGTTTTTT
cdr3_aa: CASSPSGTRQRELFF

d_call: .
clone_size: .
j_call: TRBJ2-3
v_call: TRBV6-4
cdr3_nt: TGTGCCAGCAGTGCCAAAGATACGCAGTATTTT
cdr3_aa: CASSAKDTQYF

d_call: .
clone_size: .
j_call: TRBJ2-3
v_call: TRBV14
cdr3_nt: TGTGCCAGCAGCCAAGCGGAGAGACCCACAGATACGCAGTATTTT
cdr3_aa: CASSQAERPTDTQYF

d_call: TRBD1
clone_size: .
j_call: TRBJ1-1
v_call: TRBV7-8
cdr3_nt: TGTGCCAGCAGCCAATCAGGGGACAGGGCCCCTGAAGCTTTCTTT
cdr3_aa: CASSQSGDRAPEAFF

d_call: TRBD1
clone_size: .
j_call: TRBJ2-7
v_call: TRBV18
cdr3_nt: TGTGCCAGCTCACTTACGGGGACAGCCTACGAGCAGTACTTC
cdr3_aa: CASSLTGTAYEQYF

d_call: .
clone_size: .
j_call: TRBJ2-7
v_call: TRBV10-1
cdr3_nt: TGCGCCAGCCCAAGGATAAGGGGATCCTACGAGCAGTACTTC
cdr3_aa: CASPRIRGSYEQYF

d_call: .
clone_size: .
j_call: TRBJ2-7
v_call: TRBV19
cdr3_nt: TGTGCCAGTAGCCCACATAGAGGTTTTGACGAGCAGTACTTC
cdr3_aa: CASSPHRGFDEQYF

d_call: TRBD2
clone_size: .
j_call: TRBJ2-1
v_call: TRBV29-1
cdr3_nt: TGCAGCGTTGATCTAGCGGAGGCCGGGGAGCAGTTCTTC
cdr3_aa: CSVDLAEAGEQFF

d_call: TRBD1
clone_size: .
j_call: TRBJ2-7
v_call: TRBV29-1
cdr3_nt: TGCAGCGTTGATATAGGGCAGGGGGCCTACGAGCAGTACTTC
cdr3_aa: CSVDIGQGAYEQYF

d_call: .
clone_size: .
j_call: TRBJ2-1
v_call: TRBV6-6
cdr3_nt: TGTGCCAGCAGGCCCCCGGGGGTGGGGAATGAGCAGTTCTTC
cdr3_aa: CASRPPGVGNEQFF

d_call: TRBD1
clone_size: .
j_call: TRBJ1-1
v_call: TRBV6-1
cdr3_nt: TGTGCCAGCGTCCGGGACAGGGTAGGTGAAGCTTTCTTT
cdr3_aa: CASVRDRVGEAFF

d_call: TRBD2
clone_size: .
j_call: TRBJ2-7
v_call: TRBV7-8
cdr3_nt: TGTGCCAGTAGTATCCCACGCGGGAGGGCATACGAGCAGTACTTC
cdr3_aa: CASSIPRGRAYEQYF

d_call: .
clone_size: .
j_call: TRBJ1-1
v_call: TRBV6-5
cdr3_nt: TGTGCCAGCAGAAGAACAGGGCACACTGAAGCTTTCTTT
cdr3_aa: CASRRTGHTEAFF

d_call: TRBD2
clone_size: .
j_call: TRBJ2-1
v_call: TRBV10-2
cdr3_nt: TGCGCCAGCAGGCAGGGAGCGGGGGGAGGAAATGAGCAGTTCTTC
cdr3_aa: CASRQGAGGGNEQFF

d_call: .
clone_size: .
j_call: TRBJ2-1
v_call: TRBV5-1
cdr3_nt: TGCGCCAGCAGCTTGGATTATTCCCCTCACAATGAGCAGTTCTTC
cdr3_aa: CASSLDYSPHNEQFF

d_call: TRBD1
clone_size: .
j_call: TRBJ1-1
v_call: TRBV28
cdr3_nt: TGTGCCAGCAGGACAGGGTATACTGAAGCTTTCTTT
cdr3_aa: CASRTGYTEAFF

d_call: .
clone_size: .
j_call: TRBJ2-5
v_call: TRBV7-6
cdr3_nt: TGTGCCAGCAGCTTATTGGGGCCAGGAGAAGAGACCCAGTACTTC
cdr3_aa: CASSLLGPGEETQYF

d_call: TRBD1
clone_size: .
j_call: TRBJ1-5
v_call: TRBV6-1
cdr3_nt: TGTGCCAGCAGGAATAGACAGGGTGGCGATCAGCCCCAGCATTTT
cdr3_aa: CASRNRQGGDQPQHF

d_call: TRBD2
clone_size: .
j_call: TRBJ2-1
v_call: TRBV15
cdr3_nt: TGTGCCACCAGCAGAGCGGGGGGGTCCTACAATGAGCAGTTCTTC
cdr3_aa: CATSRAGGSYNEQFF

d_call: .
clone_size: .
j_call: TRBJ2-7
v_call: TRBV5-1
cdr3_nt: TGCGCCAGCAGACTAACCCCTACCGACGAGCAGTACTTC
cdr3_aa: CASRLTPTDEQYF

d_call: TRBD2
clone_size: .
j_call: TRBJ2-3
v_call: TRBV9
cdr3_nt: TGTGCCAGCAGCGTAGACCTAGCGGGAGGAATCACAGATACGCAGTATTTT
cdr3_aa: CASSVDLAGGITDTQYF

d_call: .
clone_size: .
j_call: TRBJ1-2
v_call: TRBV28
cdr3_nt: TGTGCCAGCAGCTCCGCCCGAGTAAAAAACTATGGCTACACCTTC
cdr3_aa: CASSSARVKNYGYTF

d_call: .
clone_size: .
j_call: TRBJ2-3
v_call: TRBV9
cdr3_nt: TGTGCCAGCAGCGTAGAATCTGGTCGGACTAGCACAGATACGCAGTATTTT
cdr3_aa: CASSVESGRTSTDTQYF

d_call: TRBD2
clone_size: .
j_call: TRBJ2-1
v_call: TRBV7-9
cdr3_nt: TGTGCCAGCAGTCATAGCGGGAGCTCCTACAATGAGCAGTTCTTC
cdr3_aa: CASSHSGSSYNEQFF

d_call: TRBD2
clone_size: once
j_call: TRBJ2-2
v_call: TRBV9
cdr3_nt: TGTGCCAGCAGCGTAGGGACTAGTCCCGGGGAGCTGTTTTTT
cdr3_aa: CASSVGTSPGELFF

d_call: TRBD2
clone_size: .
j_call: TRBJ2-7
v_call: TRBV11-3
cdr3_nt: TGTGCCAGCAGCTTGGGGGGGGACTCCTACGAGCAGTACTTC
cdr3_aa: CASSLGGDSYEQYF

d_call: TRBD2
clone_size: .
j_call: TRBJ2-2
v_call: TRBV4-1
cdr3_nt: TGCGCCAGCAGCCAAGGGACTAGCGGTAACACCGGGGAGCTGTTTTTT
cdr3_aa: CASSQGTSGNTGELFF

d_call: .
clone_size: .
j_call: TRBJ2-1
v_call: TRBV9
cdr3_nt: TGTGCCAGCAGCGTAGATCGGGGAGGCAGTGAGCAGTTCTTC
cdr3_aa: CASSVDRGGSEQFF

d_call: TRBD2
clone_size: .
j_call: TRBJ2-1
v_call: TRBV11-2
cdr3_nt: TGTGCCAGCAGCTTATACGGGGGGTCCTACAATGAGCAGTTCTTC
cdr3_aa: CASSLYGGSYNEQFF

d_call: TRBD2
clone_size: .
j_call: TRBJ2-7
v_call: TRBV9
cdr3_nt: TGTGCCAGCAGCGGCGGTAGCGGGAGGGGCGAGCAGTACTTC
cdr3_aa: CASSGGSGRGEQYF

d_call: .
clone_size: .
j_call: TRBJ1-3
v_call: TRBV18
cdr3_nt: TGTGCCAGCTCACCAGCGGGTGGAAACACCATATATTTT
cdr3_aa: CASSPAGGNTIYF